This T cell receptor beta chain stems from a study of T-cell reconstitution after alpha-beta-depleted transplantation in children. The TCRbeta library incorporated unique molecular identifiers. TCRdb used MiXCR to reprocess the PCR reads, holding one entry per CDR3 protein. The data hold 250,000 to 400,000 distinct CDR3 sequences, with approximately 23% observed a single time. On this clonotype: Its antigen remains unidentified.

Study findings and constraints: By about two months after transplant, alpha-beta T cells reportedly arose from several hundred graft clones that had expanded.

The CDR3 runs to 14 residues. Germline V gives CDR1 MNHNS, CDR2 SASEGT. V gave up 6 bases and J gave up 2 bases, with 14 bases separating them. This chain connects TRBV6-1 to TRBJ2-7; the D gene is possibly TRBD2 (6 bases). This clonotype was sampled from a male patient between 5 and 17 years old who had a stem cell transplant for acute lymphoblastic leukemia, so the T cells may come from the graft donor. Sequenced here: PBMCs, mostly from graft donor cells, sampled 180 days after TCRalphabeta/CD19-depleted stem cell transplant. CDR3 DNA: TGTGCCAGCAGCCGGAGGGCGGTGACCTACGAGCAGTACTTC. This gives the protein CASSRRAVTYEQYF.